These 28 T cell receptor beta chains were sequenced from one sample in a study of blood T cell repertoires in COVID-19. Sequenced by immunoSEQ multiplex PCR; TCRdb stores in-frame clones only, minus some. The profile shows hundreds of thousands of clones, 88% of them singletons. The sequencing sample was made of peripheral blood. These receptor sequences come from a woman between 25 and 40 years old with COVID-19, enrolled during active disease.

The chain carries TRBV14 and TRBJ1-2, with TRBD1 matching 7 bases. Trimming at V came to 3 bases and at J to 5 bases, leaving 3 bases not matched to a gene. CDR1 and CDR2 (germline): SGHDN, FVKESK. The CDR3 sequence is 13 residues long. CDR3 sequence reads: CASSQGRGYGYTF. In nucleotides, the CDR3 is TGTGCCAGCAGCCAGGGCAGGGGGTATGGCTACACCTTC.

This chain joins TRBV9 and TRBJ1-2, with no clear D. The CDR3 is 12 residues long. V lost 0 bases, J lost 8 bases, and 8 bases lay in between. Per germline, CDR1 SGDLS and CDR2 YYNGEE. The chain's CDR3 is CASSVAEGGYTF. CDR3 DNA: TGTGCCAGCAGCGTAGCTGAGGGAGGCTACACCTTC.

A few counts support this clone. The J gene is TRBJ2-7, the V gene TRBV4-1; 10 nucleotides align to TRBD2. Per the germline V gene, CDR1 is MGHRA and CDR2 is YSYEKL. The CDR3 consists of 16 residues. Trimming cost V 1 base and J 7 bases; bases outside gene matches: 10. DNA of the CDR3: TGCGCCAGCAGCCAAGCGGAGACTAGCGGGTTCAGGGAGCAGTACTTC. Amino acids: CASSQAETSGFREQYF.

V gene TRBV9 combines with J gene TRBJ2-3; 11 bases line up with TRBD2. Germline lookup yields CDR1 SGDLS and CDR2 YYNGEE. Trimming removed 4 bases from V and 2 bases from J; junction bases left unmatched: 6. The CDR3 totals 16 residues. The CDR3 loop is CASSPRLAGITDTQYF. CDR3 in DNA: TGTGCCAGCAGCCCAAGACTAGCGGGAATCACAGATACGCAGTATTTT.

The rearrangement links TRBV9 to TRBJ1-3; the D is unclear. The germline V gene encodes CDR1 SGDLS and CDR2 YYNGEE. The CDR3 spans 15 residues. The V gene lost 0 bases and the J gene lost 3 bases, with 10 bases spanning the gap. DNA for the CDR3: TGTGCCAGCAGCGTAGGTGGAGGGAGTGGAAACACCATATATTTT. It is translated as CASSVGGGSGNTIYF.

J is TRBJ2-2 and V is TRBV11-2, with 9 bases matching TRBD1. The ends lost 0 bases at V and 6 bases at J; junction bases unmatched: 5. CDR3 length equals 16 residues. CDR1 and CDR2 from the germline V gene are SGHAT and FQNNGV. In DNA form, the CDR3 reads TGTGCCAGCAGCTTAGAGGACAGGGGATGGGCCGGGGAGCTGTTTTTT. Protein: CASSLEDRGWAGELFF. Supplemented by reference TRBV11-2 and TRBJ2-2, the full variable domain reads EAGVAQSPRYKIIEKRQSVAFWCNPISGHATLYWYQQILGQGPKLLIQFQNNGVVDDSQLPKDRFSAERLKGVDSTLKIQPAKLEDSAVYLCASSLEDRGWAGELFFGEGSRLTVL.

J is TRBJ1-6 and V is TRBV6-5; D perhaps matches TRBD1 (6 bases). V was shortened by 6 bases and J by 4 bases, with 10 bases between the two germline ends. Germline V CDR1 and CDR2: MNHEY, SVGAGI. The CDR3 runs 14 residues. DNA of the CDR3: TGTGCCAGCAGCCGGGACAATTATAATTCACCCCTCCACTTT. It translates to CASSRDNYNSPLHF.

This clone was observed once. V usage is TRBV19 and J usage is TRBJ2-7, with D possibly matching TRBD2 (6 bases). From germline, CDR1 is LNHDA and CDR2 SQIVND (reference sequence). CDR3 length: 14 amino acids. V was pared by 7 bases and J by 1 base, with 14 bases between. Written as DNA, the CDR3 is TGTGCCAGTACCAAGAGACTAGGGTCCTACGAGCAGTACTTC. It specifies CASTKRLGSYEQYF.

The V gene is TRBV2, the J gene TRBJ2-7; possible D gene TRBD2, 5 bases. Trimming removed 3 bases from V and 6 bases from J, with 15 bases in between. Germline CDR1 is SNHLY and CDR2 is FYNNEI. CDR3 size: 14 residues. Here the CDR3 DNA reads TGTGCCAGCAGTGATGGGAGAAGGTCGGGCGAGCAGTACTTC. Residues: CASSDGRRSGEQYF. The variable domain in full, completed from reference TRBV2 and TRBJ2-7, reads EPEVTQTPSHQVTQMGQEVILRCVPISNHLYFYWYRQILGQKVEFLVSFYNNEISEKSEIFDDQFSVERPDGSNFTLKIRSTKLEDSAMYFCASSDGRRSGEQYFGPGTRLTVT.

The chain recombines TRBV6-7 with TRBJ1-5; 7 bases align to TRBD1. TRBV6-7 is designated an ORF whose function remains uncertain. The V segment lost 7 bases and the J segment 9 bases; nucleotides outside the gene matches: 6. The CDR3 runs 12 residues. CDR3 residues: CASIQPGGPQHF. DNA for the CDR3: TGTGCCAGCATCCAACCAGGGGGGCCCCAGCATTTT.

The rearrangement joins TRBV7-9 to TRBJ1-2; the match to TRBD1 covers 7 bases. Per germline, CDR1 SEHNR and CDR2 FQNEAQ (reference sequence). V trimming: 3 bases; J trimming: 4 bases; junction bases outside the gene matches: 8. The length of the CDR3 is 15 residues. This CDR3 is CASSFPDRVAYGYTF. The CDR3 region has the DNA TGTGCCAGCAGCTTTCCCGACAGGGTGGCCTATGGCTACACCTTC.

The rearrangement joins TRBV10-2 to TRBJ2-7; D gene unclear. The CDR3 is 11 amino acids. Deletions cut 8 bases from V and 2 bases from J, with 7 bases between. CDR1 is WSHSY and CDR2 is SAAADI in the germline V gene. This CDR3 is CASLQAYEQYF. The DNA of the CDR3 is TGCGCCAGCTTACAAGCCTACGAGCAGTACTTC.

The chain has TRBV4-3 and TRBJ2-7; D is unclear. Germline values: CDR1 LGHNA, CDR2 YSLEER. Trimming cost V 1 base and J 2 bases, with 15 bases left between them. The CDR3 runs 16 residues. The CDR3 region has the DNA TGCGCCAGCAGCCAAGGAGTAGGAGTTACACCCTACGAGCAGTACTTC. It is translated as CASSQGVGVTPYEQYF.

The V and J genes are TRBV28 and TRBJ2-5; TRBD1 aligns across 8 bases. The CDR3 is 13 residues long. Germline values: CDR1 MDHEN, CDR2 SYDVKM. V was clipped by 8 bases and J by 4 bases; unmatched bases: 6. CDR3 region: CASQDRVGETQYF. The CDR3, as DNA: TGTGCCAGCCAGGACAGGGTAGGAGAGACCCAGTACTTC.

This clone was counted a single time. The rearrangement uses TRBV18 and TRBJ2-2, with TRBD2 as a possible D gene (6 bases). V shed 7 bases and J shed 1 base, with 10 bases lying between them. This CDR3 has 14 amino acids. CDR1 and CDR2 from the germline V gene are KGHSH and LQKENI. The CDR3 DNA reads TGTGCCAGCTTAAGGGACTGGAACACCGGGGAGCTGTTTTTT. Translated, it gives CASLRDWNTGELFF.

The chain is built from TRBV18 and TRBJ1-6, with TRBD1 matching 11 bases. The CDR3 has 16 residues. Germline CDR1 KGHSH, CDR2 LQKENI. Unmatched junction bases numbered 8, after V lost 4 bases and J lost 9 bases. Written as DNA, the CDR3 is TGTGCCAGCTCACTAGAACCGGGACAGGGGGGTTCACCCCTCCACTTT. It translates to CASSLEPGQGGSPLHF. Filled out from reference TRBV18 and TRBJ1-6, the complete variable domain reads NAGVMQNPRHLVRRRGQEARLRCSPMKGHSHVYWYRQLPEEGLKFMVYLQKENIIDESGMPKERFSAEFPKEGPSILRIQQVVRGDSAAYFCASSLEPGQGGSPLHFGNGTRLTVT.

The CDR3 sequence: CASSFRGRELFF. The CDR3 coding sequence is TGTGCCAGCAGCTTCAGGGGTCGGGAGCTGTTTTTT. The chain has TRBV13 and TRBJ2-2; TRBD1 is a possible D gene (6 bases). V dropped 3 bases and J dropped 9 bases, with 8 bases sitting between them. The CDR3 spans 12 residues. Per the germline V gene, CDR1 is PRHDT and CDR2 is FYEKMQ (reference sequence).

The rearrangement joins TRBV19 to TRBJ2-2; TRBD2 matches 9 bases. The V gene's germline CDR1 is LNHDA and CDR2 SQIVND (reference sequence). The V gene end was trimmed by 7 bases and the J gene end by 6 bases; junction bases not matched to a gene: 6. The CDR3 is made up of 14 amino acids. CDR3 region: CASNSGGRPGELFF. Written as DNA, the CDR3 is TGTGCCAGTAATAGCGGGGGCCGACCCGGGGAGCTGTTTTTT.

This clone was counted a few times. CDR3 loop: CASSYGGQAQPQHF. The CDR3 nucleotides are TGTGCCAGCAGTTACGGGGGGCAAGCTCAGCCCCAGCATTTT. The chain is built from TRBV28 and TRBJ1-5, with a tentative D call TRBD1 (6 bases). The CDR3 is made up of 14 amino acids. Trimming took 4 bases from V and 6 from J, leaving 13 bases between them. CDR1 is MDHEN, CDR2 SYDVKM, per germline.

J is TRBJ2-3 and V is TRBV27; 8 nucleotides agree with TRBD2. Trimming cost V 5 bases and J 6 bases; bases outside gene matches: 10. The germline V gene encodes CDR1 MNHEY and CDR2 SMNVEV (reference sequence). The CDR3 is made up of 15 amino acids. This chain's CDR3 is CASSGIAGLWDTQYF. DNA of the CDR3: TGTGCCAGCAGTGGAATAGCGGGGCTGTGGGATACGCAGTATTTT.

V is TRBV19 and J is TRBJ2-5; 9 bases align to TRBD1. Unmatched junction bases numbered 8, after V lost 5 bases and J lost 4 bases. Germline-derived CDR1 and CDR2 are LNHDA and SQIVND (reference sequence). The CDR3 is 15 residues long. Here the CDR3 DNA reads TGTGCCAGTAGTTTAACAGGGGGCGTTGGAGAGACCCAGTACTTC. The encoded protein is CASSLTGGVGETQYF.

The rearrangement links TRBV2 to TRBJ1-2; D ambiguous. This CDR3 has 12 residues. Trimming stripped 11 bases from V and 3 bases from J, with 13 bases between. CDR1 is SNHLY, CDR2 FYNNEI, per germline. The CDR3 spells CAPQRAHYGYTF. CDR3 DNA sequence: TGTGCCCCTCAACGAGCACACTATGGCTACACCTTC.

The V and J genes are TRBV5-6 and TRBJ2-7; TRBD2 aligns across 11 bases. V lost 4 bases to trimming and J lost 5 bases; unmatched junction nucleotides: 5. This CDR3 contains 14 residues. CDR1 is SGHDT, CDR2 YYEEEE, per germline. The CDR3 loop reads CASSPGGLADEQYF. For the CDR3, the DNA is TGTGCCAGCAGCCCCGGGGGACTAGCGGACGAGCAGTACTTC.

V gene TRBV4-3 combines with J gene TRBJ2-3, with 11 bases matching TRBD1. Germline V gene lookup returns CDR1 LGHNA and CDR2 YSLEER. The CDR3 runs 14 residues. V lost 0 bases and J lost 9; bases outside the gene matches: 2. CDR3 DNA sequence: TGCGCCAGCAGCCAAGATGGGACAGGGGGGACGCAGTATTTT. Translating gives CASSQDGTGGTQYF.

The chain carries TRBV29-1 and TRBJ2-3; 7 bases line up with TRBD2. V trimming: 5 bases; J trimming: 2 bases; junction bases outside the gene matches: 7. This CDR3 has 14 amino acids. The V gene's germline CDR1 is SQVTM and CDR2 ANQGSEA. The CDR3, as DNA: TGCAGCGTTTTGACTAGCCACACCACAGATACGCAGTATTTT. This codes for CSVLTSHTTDTQYF.

The gene calls are TRBV15 and TRBJ2-1; a weak D match, TRBD2 (5 bases). Germline V gives CDR1 LNHNV, CDR2 YYDKDF (reference sequence). Trimming shortened V by 0 bases and J by 2 bases, and 11 bases separated the two germline ends. The CDR3 has 16 residues. For the CDR3, the DNA is TGTGCCACCAGCAGAGATCAGCGAGGGACCTACAATGAGCAGTTCTTC. It encodes CATSRDQRGTYNEQFF. Drawing the rest from reference TRBV15 and TRBJ2-1, the complete variable domain is DAMVIQNPRYQVTQFGKPVTLSCSQTLNHNVMYWYQQKSSQAPKLLFHYYDKDFNNEADTPDNFQSRRPNTSFCFLDIRSPGLGDTAMYLCATSRDQRGTYNEQFFGPGTRLTVL.

V gene TRBV7-3 combines with J gene TRBJ1-5; no clear D. V shed 0 bases and J shed 7 bases, with 13 bases lying between them. Per the germline V gene, CDR1 is SGHTA and CDR2 is FQGTGA. CDR3 size: 15 residues. CDR3 in amino acids: CASSLTNRMSQPQHF. CDR3 DNA: TGTGCCAGCAGCTTAACGAACAGAATGAGCCAGCCCCAGCATTTT.

V usage is TRBV15 and J usage is TRBJ1-2; no reliable D call. Germline lookup yields CDR1 LNHNV and CDR2 YYDKDF (reference sequence). The CDR3 runs to 14 residues. V lost 3 bases and J 4 bases, leaving 12 bases between the germline ends. The CDR3 nucleotides are TGTGCCACCAGCAGTGGCGGCCGCTTCTATGGCTACACCTTC. It codes for CATSSGGRFYGYTF.